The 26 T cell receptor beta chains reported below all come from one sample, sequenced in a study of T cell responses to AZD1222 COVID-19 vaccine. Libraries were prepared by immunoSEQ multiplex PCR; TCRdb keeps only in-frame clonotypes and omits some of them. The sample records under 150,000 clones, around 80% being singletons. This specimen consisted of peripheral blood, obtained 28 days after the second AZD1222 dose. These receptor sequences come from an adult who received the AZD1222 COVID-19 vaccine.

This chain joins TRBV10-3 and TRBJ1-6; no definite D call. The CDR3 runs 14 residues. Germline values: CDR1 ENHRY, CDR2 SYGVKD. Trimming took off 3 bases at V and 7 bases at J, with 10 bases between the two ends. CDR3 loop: CAISDTPDNSPLHF. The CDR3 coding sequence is TGTGCCATCAGTGATACGCCGGACAATTCACCCCTCCACTTT.

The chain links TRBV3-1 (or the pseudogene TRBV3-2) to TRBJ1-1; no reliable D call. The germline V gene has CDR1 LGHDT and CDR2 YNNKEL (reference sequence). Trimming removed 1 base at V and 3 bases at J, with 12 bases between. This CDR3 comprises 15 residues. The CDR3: CASSQVIGVDTEAFF. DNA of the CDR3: TGTGCCAGCAGCCAAGTGATTGGGGTGGACACTGAAGCTTTCTTT.

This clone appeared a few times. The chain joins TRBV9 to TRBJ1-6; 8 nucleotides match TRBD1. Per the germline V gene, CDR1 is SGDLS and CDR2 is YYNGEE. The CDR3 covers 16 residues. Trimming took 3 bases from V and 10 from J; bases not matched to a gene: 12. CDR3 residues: CASSAGQGPRGSPLHF. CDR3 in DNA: TGTGCCAGCAGCGCTGGACAGGGCCCTAGGGGCTCACCCCTCCACTTT.

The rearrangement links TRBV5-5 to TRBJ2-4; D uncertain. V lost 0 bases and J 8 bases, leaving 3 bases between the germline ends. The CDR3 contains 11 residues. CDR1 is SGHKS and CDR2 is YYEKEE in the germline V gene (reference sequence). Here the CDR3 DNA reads TGTGCCAGCAGCTTGGTGGACATTCAGTACTTC. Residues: CASSLVDIQYF.

CDR3 sequence: CASSPWPLHF. The CDR3 nucleotides read TGTGCCAGCAGTCCCTGGCCCCTCCACTTT. The chain uses TRBV6-6 and TRBJ1-6; D ambiguous. This CDR3 comprises 10 residues. CDR1 is MNHNY, CDR2 SVGAGI, per germline (reference sequence). V gave up 5 bases and J gave up 13 bases, with 6 bases separating them.

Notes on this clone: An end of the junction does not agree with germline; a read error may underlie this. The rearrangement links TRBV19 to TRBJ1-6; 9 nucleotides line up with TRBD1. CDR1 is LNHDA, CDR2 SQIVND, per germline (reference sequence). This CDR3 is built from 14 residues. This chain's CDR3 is CASSRDRVGSPLHF. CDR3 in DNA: TGTGCCAGCAGTAGGGACAGGGTCGGGTCACCCCTCCACTTT.

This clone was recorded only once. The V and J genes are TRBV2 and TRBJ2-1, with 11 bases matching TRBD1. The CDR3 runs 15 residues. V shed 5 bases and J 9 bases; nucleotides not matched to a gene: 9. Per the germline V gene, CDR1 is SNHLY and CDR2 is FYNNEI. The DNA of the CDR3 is TGTGCCAGCAGTTTGGACAGGGGGCGAAGTGGTGAGCAGTTCTTC. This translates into CASSLDRGRSGEQFF.

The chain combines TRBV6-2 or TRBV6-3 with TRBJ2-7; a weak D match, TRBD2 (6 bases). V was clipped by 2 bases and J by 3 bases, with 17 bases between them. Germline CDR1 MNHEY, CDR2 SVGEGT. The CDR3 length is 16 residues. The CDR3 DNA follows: TGTGCCAGCAGTTACCGAGGGGAGGCCTCACACTACGAGCAGTACTTC. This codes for CASSYRGEASHYEQYF.

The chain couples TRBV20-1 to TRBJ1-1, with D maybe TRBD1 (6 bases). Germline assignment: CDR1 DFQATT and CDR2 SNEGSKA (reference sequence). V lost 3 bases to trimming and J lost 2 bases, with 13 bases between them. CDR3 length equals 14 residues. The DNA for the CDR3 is TGCAGTGCTAGTCAACAGGGTATCAACACTGAAGCTTTCTTT. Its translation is CSASQQGINTEAFF.

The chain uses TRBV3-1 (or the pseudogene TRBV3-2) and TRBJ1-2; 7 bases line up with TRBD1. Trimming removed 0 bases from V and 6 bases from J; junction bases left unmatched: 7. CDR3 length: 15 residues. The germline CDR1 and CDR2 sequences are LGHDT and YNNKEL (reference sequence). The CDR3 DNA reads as TGTGCCAGCAGCCAAGATAACAGGGGAGGTGATGGCTACACCTTC. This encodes CASSQDNRGGDGYTF.

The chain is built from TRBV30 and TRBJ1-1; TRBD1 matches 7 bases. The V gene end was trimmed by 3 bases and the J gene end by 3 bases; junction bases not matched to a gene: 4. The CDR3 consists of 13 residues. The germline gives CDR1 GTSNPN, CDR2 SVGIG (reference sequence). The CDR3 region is CAWRQTGDTEAFF. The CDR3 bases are TGTGCCTGGAGACAAACAGGGGACACTGAAGCTTTCTTT. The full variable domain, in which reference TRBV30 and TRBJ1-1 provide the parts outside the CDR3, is SQTIHQWPATLVQPVGSPLSLECTVEGTSNPNLYWYRQAAGRGLQLLFYSVGIGQISSEVPQNLSASRPQDRQFILSSKKLLLSDSGFYLCAWRQTGDTEAFFGQGTRLTVV.

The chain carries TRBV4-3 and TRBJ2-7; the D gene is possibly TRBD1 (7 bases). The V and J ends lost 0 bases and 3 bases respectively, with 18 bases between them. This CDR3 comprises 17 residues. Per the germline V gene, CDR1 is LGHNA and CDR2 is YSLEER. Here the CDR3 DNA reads TGCGCCAGCAGCCAAGATCTCCGGGGCAGGGGGGTCTACGAGCAGTACTTC. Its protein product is CASSQDLRGRGVYEQYF.

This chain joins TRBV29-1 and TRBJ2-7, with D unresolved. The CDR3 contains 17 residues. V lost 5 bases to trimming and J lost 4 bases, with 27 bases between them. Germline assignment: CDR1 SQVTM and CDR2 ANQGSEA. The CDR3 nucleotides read TGCAGCGTTTTTGGCGTCCGAATGGGTAACAGCCTGTACGAGCAGTACTTC. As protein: CSVFGVRMGNSLYEQYF.

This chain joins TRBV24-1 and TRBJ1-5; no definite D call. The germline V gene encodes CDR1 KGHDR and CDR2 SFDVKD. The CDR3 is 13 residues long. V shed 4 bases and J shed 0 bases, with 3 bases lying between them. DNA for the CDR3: TGTGCCACCAGTGAATATAGCAATCAGCCCCAGCATTTT. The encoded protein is CATSEYSNQPQHF.

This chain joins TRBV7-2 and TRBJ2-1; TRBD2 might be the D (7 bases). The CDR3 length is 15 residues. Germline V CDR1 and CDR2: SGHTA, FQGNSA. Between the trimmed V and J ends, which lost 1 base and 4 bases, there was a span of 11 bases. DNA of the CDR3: TGTGCCAGCAGCTTAGTCCGGGGGGCATACAATGAGCAGTTCTTC. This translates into CASSLVRGAYNEQFF.

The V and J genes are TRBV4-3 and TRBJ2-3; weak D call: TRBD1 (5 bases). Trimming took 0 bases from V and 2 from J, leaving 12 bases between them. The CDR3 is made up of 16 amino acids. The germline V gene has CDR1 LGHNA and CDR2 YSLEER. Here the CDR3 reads CASSQDGVGATDTQYF. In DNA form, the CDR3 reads TGCGCCAGCAGCCAAGATGGCGTTGGGGCCACAGATACGCAGTATTTT.

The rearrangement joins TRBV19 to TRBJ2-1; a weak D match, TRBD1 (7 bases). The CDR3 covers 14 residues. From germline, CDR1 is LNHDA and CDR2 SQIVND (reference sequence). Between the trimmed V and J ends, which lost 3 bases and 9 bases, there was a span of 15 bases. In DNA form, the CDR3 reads TGTGCCAGTAGTATGTCCGGGACAGCGGGTGAGCAGTTCTTC. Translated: CASSMSGTAGEQFF.

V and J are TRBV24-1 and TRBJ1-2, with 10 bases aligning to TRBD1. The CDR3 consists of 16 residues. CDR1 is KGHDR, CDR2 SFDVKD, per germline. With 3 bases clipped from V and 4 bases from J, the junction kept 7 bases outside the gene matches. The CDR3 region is CATSDPGTGEVYGYTF. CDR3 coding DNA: TGTGCCACCAGTGATCCAGGGACAGGGGAGGTCTATGGCTACACCTTC.

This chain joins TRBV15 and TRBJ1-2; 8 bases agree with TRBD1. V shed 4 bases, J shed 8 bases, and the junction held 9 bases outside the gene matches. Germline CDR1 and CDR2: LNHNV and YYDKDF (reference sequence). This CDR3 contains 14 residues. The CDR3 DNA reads TGTGCCACCAGCACTCAGGGGGCAGGGAGAGGCTACACCTTC. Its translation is CATSTQGAGRGYTF.

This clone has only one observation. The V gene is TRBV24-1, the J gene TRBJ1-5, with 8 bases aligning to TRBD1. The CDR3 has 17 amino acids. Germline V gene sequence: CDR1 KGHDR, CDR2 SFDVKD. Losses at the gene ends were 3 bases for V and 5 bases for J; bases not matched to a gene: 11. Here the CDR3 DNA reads TGTGCCACCAGTGATAAGGGCAGGGGGCGCGTAGATCAGCCCCAGCATTTT. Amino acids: CATSDKGRGRVDQPQHF.

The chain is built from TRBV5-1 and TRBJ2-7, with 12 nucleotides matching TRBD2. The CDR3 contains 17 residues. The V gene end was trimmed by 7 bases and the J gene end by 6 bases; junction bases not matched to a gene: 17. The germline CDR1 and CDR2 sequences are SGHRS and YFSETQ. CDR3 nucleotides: TGCGCCAGCCACAACCCTAGCGGGGGGGCCCGGGCTCCCGAGCAGTACTTC. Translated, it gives CASHNPSGGARAPEQYF.

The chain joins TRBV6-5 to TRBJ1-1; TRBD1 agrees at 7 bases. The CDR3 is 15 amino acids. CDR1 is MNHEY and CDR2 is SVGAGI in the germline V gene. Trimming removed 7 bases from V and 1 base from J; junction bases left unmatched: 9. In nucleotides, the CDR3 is TGTGCCAGCATCAACCGACGACAGGGGAACACTGAAGCTTTCTTT. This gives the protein CASINRRQGNTEAFF.

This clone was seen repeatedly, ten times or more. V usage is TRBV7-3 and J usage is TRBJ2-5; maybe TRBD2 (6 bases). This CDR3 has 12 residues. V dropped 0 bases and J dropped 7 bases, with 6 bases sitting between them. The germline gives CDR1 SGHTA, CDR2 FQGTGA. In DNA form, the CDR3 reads TGTGCCAGCAGCTTAACGGGAGGGACCCAGTACTTC. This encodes CASSLTGGTQYF. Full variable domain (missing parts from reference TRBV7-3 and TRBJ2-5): GAGVSQTPSNKVTEKGKYVELRCDPISGHTALYWYRQSLGQGPEFLIYFQGTGAADDSGLPNDRFFAVRPEGSVSTLKIQRTERGDSAVYLCASSLTGGTQYFGPGTRLLVL.

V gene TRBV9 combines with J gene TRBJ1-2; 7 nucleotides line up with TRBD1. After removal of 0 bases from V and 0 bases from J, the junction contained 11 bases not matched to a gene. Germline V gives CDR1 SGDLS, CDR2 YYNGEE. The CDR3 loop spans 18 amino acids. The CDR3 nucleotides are TGTGCCAGCAGCGTAGGTGGGGACAGAGCTAGAACTAACTATGGCTACACCTTC. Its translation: CASSVGGDRARTNYGYTF.

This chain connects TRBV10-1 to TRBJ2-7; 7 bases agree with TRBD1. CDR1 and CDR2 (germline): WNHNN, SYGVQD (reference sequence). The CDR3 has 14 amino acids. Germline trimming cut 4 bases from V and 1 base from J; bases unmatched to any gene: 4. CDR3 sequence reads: CASSGGQDSYEQYF. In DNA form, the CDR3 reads TGCGCCAGCAGTGGCGGACAGGATTCCTACGAGCAGTACTTC.

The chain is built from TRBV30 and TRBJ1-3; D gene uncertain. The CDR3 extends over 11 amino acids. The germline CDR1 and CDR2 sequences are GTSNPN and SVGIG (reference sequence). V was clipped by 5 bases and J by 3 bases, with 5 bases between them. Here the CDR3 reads CAWGNGNTIYF. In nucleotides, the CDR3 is TGTGCCTGGGGTAATGGAAACACCATATATTTT. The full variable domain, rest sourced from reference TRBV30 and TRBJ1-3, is SQTIHQWPATLVQPVGSPLSLECTVEGTSNPNLYWYRQAAGRGLQLLFYSVGIGQISSEVPQNLSASRPQDRQFILSSKKLLLSDSGFYLCAWGNGNTIYFGEGSWLTVV.